What follows is one T cell receptor beta chain and its context. These data belong to a study of control samples from healthy donors and cancer patients. Using immunoSEQ multiplex PCR, the repertoire was profiled, and TCRdb retains in-frame clones only, with some absent. The sample contains about 82,000 clones, 90% to 95% of which appear only once. This CDR3 spans 15 amino acids. After removal of 3 bases from V and 4 bases from J, the junction contained 4 bases not matched to a gene. The germline V gene has CDR1 LNHDA and CDR2 SQIVND (reference sequence). The sequenced material came from blood. The gene calls are TRBV19 and TRBJ2-1; 9 bases align to TRBD2. This sequence originates from a woman aged 18 to 35 in good health. In nucleotides, the CDR3 is TGTGCCAGTAGTATTTGGGGACTAGCTTACAATGAGCAGTTCTTC. Residues: CASSIWGLAYNEQFF. The complete variable domain, with remaining parts taken from reference TRBV19 and TRBJ2-1, reads DGGITQSPKYLFRKEGQNVTLSCEQNLNHDAMYWYRQDPGQGLRLIYYSQIVNDFQKGDIAEGYSVSREKKESFPLTVTSAQKNPTAFYLCASSIWGLAYNEQFFGPGTRLTVL.